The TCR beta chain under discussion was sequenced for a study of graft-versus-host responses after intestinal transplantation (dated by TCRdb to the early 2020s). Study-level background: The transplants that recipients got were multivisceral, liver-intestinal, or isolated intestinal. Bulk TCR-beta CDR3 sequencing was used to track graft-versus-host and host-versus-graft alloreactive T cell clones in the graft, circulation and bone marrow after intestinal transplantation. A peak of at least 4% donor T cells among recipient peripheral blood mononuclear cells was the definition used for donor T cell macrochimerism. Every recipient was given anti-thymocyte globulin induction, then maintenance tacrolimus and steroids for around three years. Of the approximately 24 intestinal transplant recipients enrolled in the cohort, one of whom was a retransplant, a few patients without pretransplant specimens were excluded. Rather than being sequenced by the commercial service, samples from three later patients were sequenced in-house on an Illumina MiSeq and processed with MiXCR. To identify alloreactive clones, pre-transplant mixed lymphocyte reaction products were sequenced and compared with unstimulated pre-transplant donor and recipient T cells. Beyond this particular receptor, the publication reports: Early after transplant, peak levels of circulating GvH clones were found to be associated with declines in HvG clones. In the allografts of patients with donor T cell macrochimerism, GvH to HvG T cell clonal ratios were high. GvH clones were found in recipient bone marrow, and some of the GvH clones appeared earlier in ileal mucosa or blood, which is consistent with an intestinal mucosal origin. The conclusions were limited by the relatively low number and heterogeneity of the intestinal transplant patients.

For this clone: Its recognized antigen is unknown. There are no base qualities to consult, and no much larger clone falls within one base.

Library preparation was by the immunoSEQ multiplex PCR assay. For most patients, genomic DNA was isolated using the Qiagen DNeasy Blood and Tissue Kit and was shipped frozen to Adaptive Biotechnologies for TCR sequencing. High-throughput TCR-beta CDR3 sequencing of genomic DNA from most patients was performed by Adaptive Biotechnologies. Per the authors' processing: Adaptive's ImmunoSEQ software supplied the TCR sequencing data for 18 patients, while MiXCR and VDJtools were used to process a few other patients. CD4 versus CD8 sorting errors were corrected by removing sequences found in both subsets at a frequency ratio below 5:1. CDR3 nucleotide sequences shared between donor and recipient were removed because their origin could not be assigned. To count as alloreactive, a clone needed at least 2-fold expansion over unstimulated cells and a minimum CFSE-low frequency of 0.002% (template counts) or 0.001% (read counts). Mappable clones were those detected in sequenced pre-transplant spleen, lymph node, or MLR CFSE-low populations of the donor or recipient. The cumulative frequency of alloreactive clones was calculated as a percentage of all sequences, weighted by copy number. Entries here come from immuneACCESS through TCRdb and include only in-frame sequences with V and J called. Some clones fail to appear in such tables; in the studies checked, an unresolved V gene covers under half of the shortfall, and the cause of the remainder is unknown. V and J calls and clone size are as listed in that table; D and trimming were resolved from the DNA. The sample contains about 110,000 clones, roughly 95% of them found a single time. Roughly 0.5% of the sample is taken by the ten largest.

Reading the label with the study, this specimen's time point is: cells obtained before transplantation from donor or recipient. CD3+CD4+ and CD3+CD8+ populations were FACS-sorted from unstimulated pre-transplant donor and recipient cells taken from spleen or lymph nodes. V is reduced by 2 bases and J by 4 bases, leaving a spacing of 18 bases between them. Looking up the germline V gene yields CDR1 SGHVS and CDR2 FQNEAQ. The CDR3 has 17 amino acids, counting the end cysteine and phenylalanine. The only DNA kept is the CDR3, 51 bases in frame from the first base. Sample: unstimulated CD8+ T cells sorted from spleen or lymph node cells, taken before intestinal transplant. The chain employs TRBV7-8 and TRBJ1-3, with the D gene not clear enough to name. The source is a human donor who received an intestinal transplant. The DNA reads TGTGCCAGCAGCTTAACCAGGTGGAGTGATGGAGGAAACACCATATATTTT. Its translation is CASSLTRWSDGGNTIYF.